Described below is a single T cell receptor beta chain sequence and its context. The data stem from a study of shared clonotypes between healthy human individuals. The CDR3 is 15 residues long. Germline loops: CDR1 MNHEY, CDR2 SMNVEV (reference sequence). Trimming stripped 4 bases from V and 6 bases from J, with 18 bases between. TCRdb's table, derived via immunoSEQ multiplex PCR, lists solely in-frame clones and lacks some. The sample yields millions of clones, around 96% seen once. Naive CD8 cells lacked CD45RO and underwent positive selection for CCR7, leaving out terminally differentiated effector memory CD45RA+ cells.

V gene TRBV27 combines with J gene TRBJ1-2, with D maybe TRBD1 (6 bases). The clonotype was recovered from a man in his late teens or twenties in good health. The sequenced sample consisted of naive CD8+ T cells sorted from blood. In DNA form, the CDR3 reads TGTGCCAGCAGTTGGGGCGGTCTACAGGGTCATGGCTACACCTTC. The encoded protein is CASSWGGLQGHGYTF.